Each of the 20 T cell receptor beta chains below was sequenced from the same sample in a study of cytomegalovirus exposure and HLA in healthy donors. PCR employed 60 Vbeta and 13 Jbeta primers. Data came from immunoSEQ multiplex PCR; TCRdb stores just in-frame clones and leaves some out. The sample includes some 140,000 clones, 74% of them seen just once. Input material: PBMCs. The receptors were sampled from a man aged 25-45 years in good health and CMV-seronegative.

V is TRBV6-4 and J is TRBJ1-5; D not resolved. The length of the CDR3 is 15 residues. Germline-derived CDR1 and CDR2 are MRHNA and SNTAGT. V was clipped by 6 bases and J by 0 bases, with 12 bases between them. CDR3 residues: CASRESGYSNQPQHF. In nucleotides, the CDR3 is TGTGCCAGCAGGGAGTCGGGTTATAGCAATCAGCCCCAGCATTTT.

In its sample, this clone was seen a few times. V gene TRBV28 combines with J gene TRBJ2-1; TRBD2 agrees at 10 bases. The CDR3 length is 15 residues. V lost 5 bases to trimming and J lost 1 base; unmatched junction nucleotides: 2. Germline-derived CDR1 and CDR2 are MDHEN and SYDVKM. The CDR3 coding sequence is TGTGCCAGCAGTCAGCGGGGGGGATCCTACAATGAGCAGTTCTTC. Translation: CASSQRGGSYNEQFF. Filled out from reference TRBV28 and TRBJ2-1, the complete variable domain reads DVKVTQSSRYLVKRTGEKVFLECVQDMDHENMFWYRQDPGLGLRLIYFSYDVKMKEKGDIPEGYSVSREKKERFSLILESASTNQTSMYLCASSQRGGSYNEQFFGPGTRLTVL.

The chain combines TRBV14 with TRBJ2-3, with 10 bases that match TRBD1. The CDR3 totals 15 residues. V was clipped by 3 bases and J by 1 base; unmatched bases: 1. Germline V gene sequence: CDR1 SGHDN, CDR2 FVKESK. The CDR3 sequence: CASSQGTGGTDTQYF. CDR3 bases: TGTGCCAGCAGCCAGGGGACAGGGGGCACAGATACGCAGTATTTT.

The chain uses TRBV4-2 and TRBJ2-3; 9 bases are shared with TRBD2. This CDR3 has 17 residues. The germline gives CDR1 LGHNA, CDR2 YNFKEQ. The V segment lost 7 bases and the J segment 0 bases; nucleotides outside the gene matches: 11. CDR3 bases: TGTGCCAGCACCCCTTGGGGACTAGCATCGAGCACAGATACGCAGTATTTT. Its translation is CASTPWGLASSTDTQYF.

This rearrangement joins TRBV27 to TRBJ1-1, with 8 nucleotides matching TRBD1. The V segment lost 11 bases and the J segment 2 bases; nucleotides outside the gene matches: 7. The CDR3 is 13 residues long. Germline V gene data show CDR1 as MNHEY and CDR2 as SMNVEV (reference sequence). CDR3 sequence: CAVRTGLNTEAFF. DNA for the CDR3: TGTGCCGTCCGGACAGGGTTAAACACTGAAGCTTTCTTT.

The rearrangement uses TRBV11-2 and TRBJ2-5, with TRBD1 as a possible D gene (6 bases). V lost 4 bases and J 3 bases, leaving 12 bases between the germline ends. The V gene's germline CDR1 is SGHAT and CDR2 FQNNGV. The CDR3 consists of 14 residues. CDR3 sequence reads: CASSSTTGEETQYF. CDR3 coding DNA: TGTGCCAGCAGCTCGACGACAGGAGAAGAGACCCAGTACTTC.

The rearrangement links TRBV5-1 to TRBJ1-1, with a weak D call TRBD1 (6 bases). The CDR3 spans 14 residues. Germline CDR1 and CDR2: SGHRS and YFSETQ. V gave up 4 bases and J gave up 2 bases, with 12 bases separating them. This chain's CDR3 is CASSVQGFNTEAFF. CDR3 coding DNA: TGCGCCAGCAGCGTACAGGGCTTCAACACTGAAGCTTTCTTT.

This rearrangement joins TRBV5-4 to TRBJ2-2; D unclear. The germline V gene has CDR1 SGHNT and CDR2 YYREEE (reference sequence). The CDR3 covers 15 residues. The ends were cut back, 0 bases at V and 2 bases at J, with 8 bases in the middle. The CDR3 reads CASSLANKNTGELFF. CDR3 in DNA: TGTGCCAGCAGCTTGGCCAACAAAAACACCGGGGAGCTGTTTTTT.

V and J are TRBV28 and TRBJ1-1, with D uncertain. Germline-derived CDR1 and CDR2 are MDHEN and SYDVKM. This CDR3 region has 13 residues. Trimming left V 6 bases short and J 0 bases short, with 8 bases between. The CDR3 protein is CASRGRMNTEAFF. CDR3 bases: TGTGCCAGCAGGGGGAGGATGAACACTGAAGCTTTCTTT. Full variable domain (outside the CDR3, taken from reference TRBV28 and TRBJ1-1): DVKVTQSSRYLVKRTGEKVFLECVQDMDHENMFWYRQDPGLGLRLIYFSYDVKMKEKGDIPEGYSVSREKKERFSLILESASTNQTSMYLCASRGRMNTEAFFGQGTRLTVV.

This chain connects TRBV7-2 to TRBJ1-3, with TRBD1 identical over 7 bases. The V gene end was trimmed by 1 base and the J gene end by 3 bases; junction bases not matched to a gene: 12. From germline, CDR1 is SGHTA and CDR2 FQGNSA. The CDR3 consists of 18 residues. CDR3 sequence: CASSLGRGQGGFGNTIYF. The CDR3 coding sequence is TGTGCCAGCAGCTTAGGGAGGGGGCAGGGCGGATTTGGAAACACCATATATTTT.

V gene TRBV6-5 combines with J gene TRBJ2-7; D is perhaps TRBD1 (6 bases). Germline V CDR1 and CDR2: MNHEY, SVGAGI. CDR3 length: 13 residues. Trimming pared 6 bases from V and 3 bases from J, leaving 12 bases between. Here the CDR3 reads CASRRGQFYEQYF. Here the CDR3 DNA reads TGTGCCAGCAGGAGAGGACAGTTCTACGAGCAGTACTTC.

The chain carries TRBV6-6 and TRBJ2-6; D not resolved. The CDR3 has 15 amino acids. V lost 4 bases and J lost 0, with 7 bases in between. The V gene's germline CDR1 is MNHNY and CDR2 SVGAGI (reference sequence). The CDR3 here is CASSSVASGANVLTF. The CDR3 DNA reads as TGTGCCAGCAGTTCGGTAGCCTCTGGGGCCAACGTCCTGACTTTC.

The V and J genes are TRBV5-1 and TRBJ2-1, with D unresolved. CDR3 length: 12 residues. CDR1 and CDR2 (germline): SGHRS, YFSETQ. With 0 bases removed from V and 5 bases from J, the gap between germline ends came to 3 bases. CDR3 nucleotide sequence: TGCGCCAGCAGCTTGGCTCACAATGAGCAGTTCTTC. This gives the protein CASSLAHNEQFF.

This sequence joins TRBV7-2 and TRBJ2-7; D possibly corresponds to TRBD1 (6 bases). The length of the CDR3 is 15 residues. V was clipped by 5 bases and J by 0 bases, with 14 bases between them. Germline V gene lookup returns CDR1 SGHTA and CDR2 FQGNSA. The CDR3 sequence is CASSKTGTSSYEQYF. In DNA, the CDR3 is TGTGCCAGCAGCAAAACCGGGACATCCTCCTACGAGCAGTACTTC.

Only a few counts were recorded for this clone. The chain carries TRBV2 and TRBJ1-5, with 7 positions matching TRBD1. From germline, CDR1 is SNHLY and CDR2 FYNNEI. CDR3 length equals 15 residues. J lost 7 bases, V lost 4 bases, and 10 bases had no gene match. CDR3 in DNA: TGTGCCAGCAGTGGGGGCAGACAGGGAGGCCAGCCCCAGCATTTT. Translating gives CASSGGRQGGQPQHF.

As DNA, the CDR3 is TGTGCCAGCAGAGCCGGGCGGGGAGGAGAGACCCAGTACTTC. Encoded protein: CASRAGRGGETQYF. J is TRBJ2-5 and V is TRBV2; D is possibly TRBD2 (6 bases). The CDR3 consists of 14 residues. Trimming pared 6 bases from V and 4 bases from J, leaving 15 bases between. Germline CDR1 is SNHLY and CDR2 is FYNNEI.

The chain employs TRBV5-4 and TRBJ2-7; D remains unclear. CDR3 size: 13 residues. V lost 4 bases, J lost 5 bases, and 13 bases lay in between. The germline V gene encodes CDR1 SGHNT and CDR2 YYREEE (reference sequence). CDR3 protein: CASSRAGQDEQYF. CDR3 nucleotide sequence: TGTGCCAGCAGCCGAGCTGGGCAGGACGAGCAGTACTTC.

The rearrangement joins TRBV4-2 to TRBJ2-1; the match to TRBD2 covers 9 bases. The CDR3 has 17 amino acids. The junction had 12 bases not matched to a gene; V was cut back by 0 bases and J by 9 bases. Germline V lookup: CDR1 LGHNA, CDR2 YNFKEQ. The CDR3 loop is CASSQDPRSGGRIEQFF. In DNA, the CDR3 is TGTGCCAGCAGCCAAGACCCTCGGAGCGGGGGGCGGATTGAGCAGTTCTTC.

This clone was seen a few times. This chain's CDR3 is CASSGGQGNIQYF. In DNA, the CDR3 is TGTGCCAGCAGCGGCGGACAGGGGAACATTCAGTACTTC. The genes are TRBV5-6 and TRBJ2-4; 9 positions match TRBD1. Germline assignment: CDR1 SGHDT and CDR2 YYEEEE. The CDR3 totals 13 residues. V lost 4 bases, J lost 7 bases, and 3 bases stayed unmatched. Variable domain in full (rest from reference TRBV5-6 and TRBJ2-4): DAGVTQSPTHLIKTRGQQVTLRCSPKSGHDTVSWYQQALGQGPQFIFQYYEEEERQRGNFPDRFSGHQFPNYSSELNVNALLLGDSALYLCASSGGQGNIQYFGAGTRLSVL.

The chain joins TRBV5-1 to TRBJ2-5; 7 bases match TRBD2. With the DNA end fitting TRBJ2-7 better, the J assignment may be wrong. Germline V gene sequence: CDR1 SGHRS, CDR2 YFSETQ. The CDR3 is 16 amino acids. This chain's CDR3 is CASSWSSGAYSYEQYF. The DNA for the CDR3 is TGCGCCAGCAGCTGGTCCAGCGGGGCTTACTCCTACGAGCAGTACTTC.